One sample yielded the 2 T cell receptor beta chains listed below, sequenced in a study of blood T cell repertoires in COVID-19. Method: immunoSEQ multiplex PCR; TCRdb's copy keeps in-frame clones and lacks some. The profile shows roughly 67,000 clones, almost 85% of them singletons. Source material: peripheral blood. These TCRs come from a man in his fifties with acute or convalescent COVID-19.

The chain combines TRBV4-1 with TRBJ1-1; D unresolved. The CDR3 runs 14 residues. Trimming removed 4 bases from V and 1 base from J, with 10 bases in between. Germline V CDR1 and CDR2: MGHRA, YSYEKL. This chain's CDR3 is CASSPYTENTEAFF. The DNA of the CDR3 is TGCGCCAGCAGCCCCTACACAGAGAACACTGAAGCTTTCTTT.

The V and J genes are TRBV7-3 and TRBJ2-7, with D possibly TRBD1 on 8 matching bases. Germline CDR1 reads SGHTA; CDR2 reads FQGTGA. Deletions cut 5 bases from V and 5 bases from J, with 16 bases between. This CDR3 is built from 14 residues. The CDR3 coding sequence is TGTGCCAGCAGCACTACAGGGGGGGACAACGAGCAGTACTTC. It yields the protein CASSTTGGDNEQYF.